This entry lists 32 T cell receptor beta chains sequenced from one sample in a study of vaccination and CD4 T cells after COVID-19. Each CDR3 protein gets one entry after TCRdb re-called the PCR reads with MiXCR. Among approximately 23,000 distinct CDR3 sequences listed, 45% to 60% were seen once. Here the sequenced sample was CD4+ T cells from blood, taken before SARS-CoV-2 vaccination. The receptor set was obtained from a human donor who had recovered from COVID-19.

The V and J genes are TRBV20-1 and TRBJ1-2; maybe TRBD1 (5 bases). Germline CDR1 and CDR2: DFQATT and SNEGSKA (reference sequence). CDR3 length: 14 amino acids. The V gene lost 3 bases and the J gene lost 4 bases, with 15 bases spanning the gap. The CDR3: CSARGVGGPYGYTF. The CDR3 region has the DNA TGCAGTGCTAGGGGGGTAGGAGGGCCCTATGGCTACACCTTC.

The CDR3 here is CSVEREYTDTQYF. In DNA, the CDR3 is TGCAGCGTCGAGCGGGAATACACAGATACGCAGTATTTT. The chain links TRBV29-1 to TRBJ2-3; 7 nucleotides agree with TRBD2. This CDR3 region has 13 residues. CDR1 and CDR2 (germline): SQVTM, ANQGSEA. J lost 2 bases, V lost 6 bases, and 5 bases had no gene match.

CDR3 coding DNA: TGTGCCAGCAGTTCGTTAAGTTGTTTGGATCAGCCCCAGCATTTT. It codes for CASSSLSCLDQPQHF. This chain joins TRBV6-4 and TRBJ1-5, with D uncertain. CDR3 length: 15 amino acids. The ends were cut back, 5 bases at V and 5 bases at J, with 16 bases in the middle. Germline V gene data show CDR1 as MRHNA and CDR2 as SNTAGT.

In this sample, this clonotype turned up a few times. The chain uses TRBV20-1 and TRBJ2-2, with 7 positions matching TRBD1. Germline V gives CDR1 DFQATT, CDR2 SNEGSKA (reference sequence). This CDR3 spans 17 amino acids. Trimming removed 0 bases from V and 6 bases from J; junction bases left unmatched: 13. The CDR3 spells CSARDIFVGGFSGELFF. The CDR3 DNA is TGCAGTGCTAGAGATATCTTTGTAGGGGGCTTCTCCGGGGAGCTGTTTTTT.

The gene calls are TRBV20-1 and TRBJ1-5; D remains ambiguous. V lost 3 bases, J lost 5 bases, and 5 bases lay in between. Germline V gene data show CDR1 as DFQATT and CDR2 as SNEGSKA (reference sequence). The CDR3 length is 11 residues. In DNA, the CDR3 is TGCAGTGCTAGCCATGATCAGCCCCAGCATTTT. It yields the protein CSASHDQPQHF.

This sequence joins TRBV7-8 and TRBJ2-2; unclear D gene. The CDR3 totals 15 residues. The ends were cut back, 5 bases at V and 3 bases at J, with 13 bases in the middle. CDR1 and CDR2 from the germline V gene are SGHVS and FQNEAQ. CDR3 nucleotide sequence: TGTGCCAGCAGCCCAAGCCGGTGGGACACCGGGGAGCTGTTTTTT. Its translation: CASSPSRWDTGELFF.

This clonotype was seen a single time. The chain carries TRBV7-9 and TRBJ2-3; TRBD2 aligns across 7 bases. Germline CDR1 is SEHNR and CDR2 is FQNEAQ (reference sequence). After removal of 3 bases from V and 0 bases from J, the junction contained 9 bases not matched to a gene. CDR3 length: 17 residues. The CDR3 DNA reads TGTGCCAGCAGCTTCGCCTCTAGCGGCCAGAGCACAGATACGCAGTATTTT. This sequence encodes CASSFASSGQSTDTQYF.

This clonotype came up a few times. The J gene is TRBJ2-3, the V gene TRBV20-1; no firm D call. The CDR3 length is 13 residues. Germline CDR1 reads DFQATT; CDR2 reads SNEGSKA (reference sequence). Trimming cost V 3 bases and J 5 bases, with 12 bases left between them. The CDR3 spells CSARESNGDTQYF. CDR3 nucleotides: TGCAGTGCTAGGGAGAGTAATGGAGATACGCAGTATTTT.

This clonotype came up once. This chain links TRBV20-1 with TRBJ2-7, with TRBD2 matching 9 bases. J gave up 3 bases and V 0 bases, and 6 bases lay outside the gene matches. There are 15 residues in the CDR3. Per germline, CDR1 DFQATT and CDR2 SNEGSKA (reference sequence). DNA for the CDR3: TGCAGTGCTAGAGATTCAGCGGGAGGACACTACGAGCAGTACTTC. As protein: CSARDSAGGHYEQYF.

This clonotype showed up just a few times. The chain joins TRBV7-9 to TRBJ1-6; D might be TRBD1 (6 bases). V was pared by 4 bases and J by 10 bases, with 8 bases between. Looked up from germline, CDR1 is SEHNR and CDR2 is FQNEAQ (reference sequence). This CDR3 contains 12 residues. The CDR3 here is CASSSGESPLHF. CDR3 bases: TGTGCCAGCAGCTCAGGGGAATCACCCCTCCACTTT.

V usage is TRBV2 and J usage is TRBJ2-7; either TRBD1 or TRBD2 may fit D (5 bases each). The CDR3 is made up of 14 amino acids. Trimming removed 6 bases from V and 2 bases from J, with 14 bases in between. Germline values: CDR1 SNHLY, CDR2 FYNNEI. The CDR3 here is CASRSSLGAYEQYF. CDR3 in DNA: TGTGCCAGCAGGAGCTCCCTGGGGGCCTACGAGCAGTACTTC.

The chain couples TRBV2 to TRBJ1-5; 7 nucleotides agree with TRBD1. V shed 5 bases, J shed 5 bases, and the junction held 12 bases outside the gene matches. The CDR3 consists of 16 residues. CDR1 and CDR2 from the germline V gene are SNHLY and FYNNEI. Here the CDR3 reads CASSFSTGNGDQPQHF. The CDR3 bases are TGTGCCAGCAGTTTCTCGACAGGGAATGGCGATCAGCCCCAGCATTTT.

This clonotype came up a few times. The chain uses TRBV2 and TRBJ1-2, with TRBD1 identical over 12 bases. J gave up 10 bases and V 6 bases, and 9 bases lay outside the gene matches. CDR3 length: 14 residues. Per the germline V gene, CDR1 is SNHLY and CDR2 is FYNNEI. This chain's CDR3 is CASSGTGGIRIYTF. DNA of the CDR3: TGTGCCAGCAGCGGGACAGGGGGCATCAGGATCTACACCTTC.

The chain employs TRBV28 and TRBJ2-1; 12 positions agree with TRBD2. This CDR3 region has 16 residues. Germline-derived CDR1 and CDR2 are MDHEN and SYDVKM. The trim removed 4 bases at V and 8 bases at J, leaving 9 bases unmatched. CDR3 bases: TGTGCCAGCAGTTCTCCTTCTAGCGGGAGGGCGGATGAGCAGTTCTTC. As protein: CASSSPSSGRADEQFF.

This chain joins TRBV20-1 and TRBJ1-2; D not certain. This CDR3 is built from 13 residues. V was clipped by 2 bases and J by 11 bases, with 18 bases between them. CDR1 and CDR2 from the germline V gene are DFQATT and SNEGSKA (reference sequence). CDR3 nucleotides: TGCAGTGCTAGACCTCAGGATGATGGTAGATACACCTTC. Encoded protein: CSARPQDDGRYTF.

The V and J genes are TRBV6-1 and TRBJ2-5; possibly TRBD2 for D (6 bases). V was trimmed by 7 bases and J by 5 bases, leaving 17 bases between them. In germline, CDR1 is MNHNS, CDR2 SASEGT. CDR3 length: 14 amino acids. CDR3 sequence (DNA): TGTGCCAGCATTTTCACGGGAGCGGTGGAGACCCAGTACTTC. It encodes CASIFTGAVETQYF.

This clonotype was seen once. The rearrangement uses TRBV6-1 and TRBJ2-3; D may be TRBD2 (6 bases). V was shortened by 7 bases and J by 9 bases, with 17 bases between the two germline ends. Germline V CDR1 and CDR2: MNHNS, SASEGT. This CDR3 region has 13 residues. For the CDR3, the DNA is TGTGCCAGCACCCGCGGCGGCGGGGAGACGCAGTATTTT. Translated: CASTRGGGETQYF.

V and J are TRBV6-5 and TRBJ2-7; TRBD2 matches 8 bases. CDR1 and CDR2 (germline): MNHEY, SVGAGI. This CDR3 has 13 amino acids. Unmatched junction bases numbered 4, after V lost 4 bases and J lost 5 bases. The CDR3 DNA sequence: TGTGCCAGCAGTTTCACGCGGGGGGACGAGCAGTACTTC. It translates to CASSFTRGDEQYF.

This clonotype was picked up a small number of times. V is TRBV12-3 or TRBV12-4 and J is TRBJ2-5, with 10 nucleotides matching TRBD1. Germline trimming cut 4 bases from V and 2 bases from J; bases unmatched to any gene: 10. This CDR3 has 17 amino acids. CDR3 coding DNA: TGTGCCAGCAGTTCGCCGGGACAGGGGCGACTACAAGAGACCCAGTACTTC. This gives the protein CASSSPGQGRLQETQYF.

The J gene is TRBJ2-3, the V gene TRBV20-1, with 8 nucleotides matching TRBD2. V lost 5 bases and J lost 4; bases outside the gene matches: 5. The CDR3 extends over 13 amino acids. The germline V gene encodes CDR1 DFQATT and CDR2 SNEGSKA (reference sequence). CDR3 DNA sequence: TGCAGTGCTGTAAGCGGGAGCCCAGATACGCAGTATTTT. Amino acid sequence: CSAVSGSPDTQYF.

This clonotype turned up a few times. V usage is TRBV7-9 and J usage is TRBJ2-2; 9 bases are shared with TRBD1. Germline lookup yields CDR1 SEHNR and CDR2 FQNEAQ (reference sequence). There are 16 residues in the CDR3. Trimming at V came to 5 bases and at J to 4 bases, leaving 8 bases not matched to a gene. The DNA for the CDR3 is TGTGCCAGCAGCCCCGCCGGGACAGGGATCACCGGGGAGCTGTTTTTT. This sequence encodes CASSPAGTGITGELFF.

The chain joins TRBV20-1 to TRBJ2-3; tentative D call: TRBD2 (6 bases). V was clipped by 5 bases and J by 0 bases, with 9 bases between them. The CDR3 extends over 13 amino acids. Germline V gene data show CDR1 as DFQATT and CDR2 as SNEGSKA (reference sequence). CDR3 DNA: TGCAGTGCTGCCGGGACTAGCACAGATACGCAGTATTTT. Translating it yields CSAAGTSTDTQYF.

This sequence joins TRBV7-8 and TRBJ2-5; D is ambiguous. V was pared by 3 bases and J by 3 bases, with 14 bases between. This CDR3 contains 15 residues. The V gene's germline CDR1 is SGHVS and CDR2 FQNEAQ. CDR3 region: CASSFGPRPEETQYF. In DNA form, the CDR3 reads TGTGCCAGCAGCTTTGGTCCAAGGCCAGAAGAGACCCAGTACTTC.

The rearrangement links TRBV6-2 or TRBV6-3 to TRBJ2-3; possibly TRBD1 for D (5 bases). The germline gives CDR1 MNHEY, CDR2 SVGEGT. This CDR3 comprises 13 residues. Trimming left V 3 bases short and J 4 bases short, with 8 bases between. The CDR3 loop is CASSYQGPDTQYF. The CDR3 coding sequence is TGTGCCAGCAGTTATCAGGGTCCAGATACGCAGTATTTT.

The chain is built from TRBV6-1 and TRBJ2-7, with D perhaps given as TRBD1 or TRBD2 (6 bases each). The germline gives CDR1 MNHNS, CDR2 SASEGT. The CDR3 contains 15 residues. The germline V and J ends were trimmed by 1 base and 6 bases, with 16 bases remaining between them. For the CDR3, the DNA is TGTGCCAGCAGTGAAGTGGAGGGGGTGTGGGGCGAGCAGTACTTC. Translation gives CASSEVEGVWGEQYF.

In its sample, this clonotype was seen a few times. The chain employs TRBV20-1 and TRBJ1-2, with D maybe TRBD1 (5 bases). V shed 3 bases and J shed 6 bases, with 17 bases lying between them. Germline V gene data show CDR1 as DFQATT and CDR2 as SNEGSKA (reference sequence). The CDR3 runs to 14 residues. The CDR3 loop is CSASQGGLMDGYTF. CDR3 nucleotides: TGCAGTGCTAGTCAGGGTGGGCTGATGGATGGCTACACCTTC.

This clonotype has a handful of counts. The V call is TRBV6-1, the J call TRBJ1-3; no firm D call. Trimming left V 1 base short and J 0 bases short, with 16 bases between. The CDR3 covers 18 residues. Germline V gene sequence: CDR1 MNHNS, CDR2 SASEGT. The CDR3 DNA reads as TGTGCCAGCAGTGAAGACCCCGGACGGATGCACTCTGGAAACACCATATATTTT. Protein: CASSEDPGRMHSGNTIYF.

This CDR3 is CASSYGESYHEQFF. In DNA form, the CDR3 reads TGTGCCAGCAGTTACGGTGAGAGTTATCATGAGCAGTTCTTC. J is TRBJ2-1 and V is TRBV6-5, with no clear D. In germline, CDR1 is MNHEY, CDR2 SVGAGI. The CDR3 covers 14 residues. The V gene lost 2 bases and the J gene lost 8 bases, with 13 bases spanning the gap.

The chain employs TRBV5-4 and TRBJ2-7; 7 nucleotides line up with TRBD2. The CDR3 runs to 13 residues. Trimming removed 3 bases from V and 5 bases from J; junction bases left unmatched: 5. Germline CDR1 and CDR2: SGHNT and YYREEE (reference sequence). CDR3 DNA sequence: TGTGCCAGCAGCTGGTTGACTAGCCACGAGCAGTACTTC. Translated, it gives CASSWLTSHEQYF.

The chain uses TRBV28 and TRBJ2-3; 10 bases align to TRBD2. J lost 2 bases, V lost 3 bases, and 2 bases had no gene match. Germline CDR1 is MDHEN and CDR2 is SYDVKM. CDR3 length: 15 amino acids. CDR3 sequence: CASSFGTSDTDTQYF. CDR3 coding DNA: TGTGCCAGCAGTTTCGGGACTAGCGACACAGATACGCAGTATTTT.

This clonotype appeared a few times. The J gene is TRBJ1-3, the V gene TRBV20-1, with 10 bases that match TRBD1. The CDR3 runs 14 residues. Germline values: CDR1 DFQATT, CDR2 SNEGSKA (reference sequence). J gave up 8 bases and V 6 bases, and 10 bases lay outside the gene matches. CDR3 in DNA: TGCAGTGCGAGCGACAGGGGGCGCGGGGACACCATATATTTT. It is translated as CSASDRGRGDTIYF.

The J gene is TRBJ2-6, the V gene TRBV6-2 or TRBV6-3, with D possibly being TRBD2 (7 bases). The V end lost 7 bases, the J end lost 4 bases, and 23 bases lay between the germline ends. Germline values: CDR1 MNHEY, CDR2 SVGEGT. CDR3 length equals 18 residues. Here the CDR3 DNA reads TGTGCCAGCATTAGCCCCTGGGGGGGGGCGGTAGGGGCCAACGTCCTGACTTTC. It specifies CASISPWGGAVGANVLTF.